This entry describes one T cell receptor (beta chain). Its target is unknown. This sample stems from a study of OX40 agonist ivuxolimab in advanced cancers. Study in general: Prior checkpoint blockade (anti-PD-1, anti-PD-L1 or anti-CTLA-4) was permitted; about 40% had it.

Produced via immunoSEQ multiplex PCR; TCRdb's table is partial and in-frame only. In the table there are over 55,000 clones, 90% to 95% of which are singletons. This CDR3 has 13 amino acids. V lost 5 bases, J lost 5 bases, and 9 bases lay in between. Germline assignment: CDR1 SGHAT and CDR2 FQDESV (reference sequence). Notes on the study in general: Relative to CD4+ cells, CD8+ T cells on average had more expanded clones. Expansion of clones was among the lowest in partial responders at 0.1-3.0 mg/kg.

The chain joins TRBV11-1 to TRBJ1-4; no reliable D call. Sequences were derived from CD4+ or CD8+ T cells sorted from blood, sampled in a trial of the OX40 agonist ivuxolimab. The TCR originated in an adult with an advanced solid tumor such as melanoma, head and neck, liver or kidney cancer. CDR3 loop: CASSDQPNEKLFF. DNA of the CDR3: TGTGCCAGCAGCGACCAGCCCAATGAAAAACTGTTTTTT. Drawing the rest from reference TRBV11-1 and TRBJ1-4, the complete variable domain is EAEVAQSPRYKITEKSQAVAFWCDPISGHATLYWYRQILGQGPELLVQFQDESVVDDSQLPKDRFSAERLKGVDSTLKIQPAELGDSAMYLCASSDQPNEKLFFGSGTQLSVL.